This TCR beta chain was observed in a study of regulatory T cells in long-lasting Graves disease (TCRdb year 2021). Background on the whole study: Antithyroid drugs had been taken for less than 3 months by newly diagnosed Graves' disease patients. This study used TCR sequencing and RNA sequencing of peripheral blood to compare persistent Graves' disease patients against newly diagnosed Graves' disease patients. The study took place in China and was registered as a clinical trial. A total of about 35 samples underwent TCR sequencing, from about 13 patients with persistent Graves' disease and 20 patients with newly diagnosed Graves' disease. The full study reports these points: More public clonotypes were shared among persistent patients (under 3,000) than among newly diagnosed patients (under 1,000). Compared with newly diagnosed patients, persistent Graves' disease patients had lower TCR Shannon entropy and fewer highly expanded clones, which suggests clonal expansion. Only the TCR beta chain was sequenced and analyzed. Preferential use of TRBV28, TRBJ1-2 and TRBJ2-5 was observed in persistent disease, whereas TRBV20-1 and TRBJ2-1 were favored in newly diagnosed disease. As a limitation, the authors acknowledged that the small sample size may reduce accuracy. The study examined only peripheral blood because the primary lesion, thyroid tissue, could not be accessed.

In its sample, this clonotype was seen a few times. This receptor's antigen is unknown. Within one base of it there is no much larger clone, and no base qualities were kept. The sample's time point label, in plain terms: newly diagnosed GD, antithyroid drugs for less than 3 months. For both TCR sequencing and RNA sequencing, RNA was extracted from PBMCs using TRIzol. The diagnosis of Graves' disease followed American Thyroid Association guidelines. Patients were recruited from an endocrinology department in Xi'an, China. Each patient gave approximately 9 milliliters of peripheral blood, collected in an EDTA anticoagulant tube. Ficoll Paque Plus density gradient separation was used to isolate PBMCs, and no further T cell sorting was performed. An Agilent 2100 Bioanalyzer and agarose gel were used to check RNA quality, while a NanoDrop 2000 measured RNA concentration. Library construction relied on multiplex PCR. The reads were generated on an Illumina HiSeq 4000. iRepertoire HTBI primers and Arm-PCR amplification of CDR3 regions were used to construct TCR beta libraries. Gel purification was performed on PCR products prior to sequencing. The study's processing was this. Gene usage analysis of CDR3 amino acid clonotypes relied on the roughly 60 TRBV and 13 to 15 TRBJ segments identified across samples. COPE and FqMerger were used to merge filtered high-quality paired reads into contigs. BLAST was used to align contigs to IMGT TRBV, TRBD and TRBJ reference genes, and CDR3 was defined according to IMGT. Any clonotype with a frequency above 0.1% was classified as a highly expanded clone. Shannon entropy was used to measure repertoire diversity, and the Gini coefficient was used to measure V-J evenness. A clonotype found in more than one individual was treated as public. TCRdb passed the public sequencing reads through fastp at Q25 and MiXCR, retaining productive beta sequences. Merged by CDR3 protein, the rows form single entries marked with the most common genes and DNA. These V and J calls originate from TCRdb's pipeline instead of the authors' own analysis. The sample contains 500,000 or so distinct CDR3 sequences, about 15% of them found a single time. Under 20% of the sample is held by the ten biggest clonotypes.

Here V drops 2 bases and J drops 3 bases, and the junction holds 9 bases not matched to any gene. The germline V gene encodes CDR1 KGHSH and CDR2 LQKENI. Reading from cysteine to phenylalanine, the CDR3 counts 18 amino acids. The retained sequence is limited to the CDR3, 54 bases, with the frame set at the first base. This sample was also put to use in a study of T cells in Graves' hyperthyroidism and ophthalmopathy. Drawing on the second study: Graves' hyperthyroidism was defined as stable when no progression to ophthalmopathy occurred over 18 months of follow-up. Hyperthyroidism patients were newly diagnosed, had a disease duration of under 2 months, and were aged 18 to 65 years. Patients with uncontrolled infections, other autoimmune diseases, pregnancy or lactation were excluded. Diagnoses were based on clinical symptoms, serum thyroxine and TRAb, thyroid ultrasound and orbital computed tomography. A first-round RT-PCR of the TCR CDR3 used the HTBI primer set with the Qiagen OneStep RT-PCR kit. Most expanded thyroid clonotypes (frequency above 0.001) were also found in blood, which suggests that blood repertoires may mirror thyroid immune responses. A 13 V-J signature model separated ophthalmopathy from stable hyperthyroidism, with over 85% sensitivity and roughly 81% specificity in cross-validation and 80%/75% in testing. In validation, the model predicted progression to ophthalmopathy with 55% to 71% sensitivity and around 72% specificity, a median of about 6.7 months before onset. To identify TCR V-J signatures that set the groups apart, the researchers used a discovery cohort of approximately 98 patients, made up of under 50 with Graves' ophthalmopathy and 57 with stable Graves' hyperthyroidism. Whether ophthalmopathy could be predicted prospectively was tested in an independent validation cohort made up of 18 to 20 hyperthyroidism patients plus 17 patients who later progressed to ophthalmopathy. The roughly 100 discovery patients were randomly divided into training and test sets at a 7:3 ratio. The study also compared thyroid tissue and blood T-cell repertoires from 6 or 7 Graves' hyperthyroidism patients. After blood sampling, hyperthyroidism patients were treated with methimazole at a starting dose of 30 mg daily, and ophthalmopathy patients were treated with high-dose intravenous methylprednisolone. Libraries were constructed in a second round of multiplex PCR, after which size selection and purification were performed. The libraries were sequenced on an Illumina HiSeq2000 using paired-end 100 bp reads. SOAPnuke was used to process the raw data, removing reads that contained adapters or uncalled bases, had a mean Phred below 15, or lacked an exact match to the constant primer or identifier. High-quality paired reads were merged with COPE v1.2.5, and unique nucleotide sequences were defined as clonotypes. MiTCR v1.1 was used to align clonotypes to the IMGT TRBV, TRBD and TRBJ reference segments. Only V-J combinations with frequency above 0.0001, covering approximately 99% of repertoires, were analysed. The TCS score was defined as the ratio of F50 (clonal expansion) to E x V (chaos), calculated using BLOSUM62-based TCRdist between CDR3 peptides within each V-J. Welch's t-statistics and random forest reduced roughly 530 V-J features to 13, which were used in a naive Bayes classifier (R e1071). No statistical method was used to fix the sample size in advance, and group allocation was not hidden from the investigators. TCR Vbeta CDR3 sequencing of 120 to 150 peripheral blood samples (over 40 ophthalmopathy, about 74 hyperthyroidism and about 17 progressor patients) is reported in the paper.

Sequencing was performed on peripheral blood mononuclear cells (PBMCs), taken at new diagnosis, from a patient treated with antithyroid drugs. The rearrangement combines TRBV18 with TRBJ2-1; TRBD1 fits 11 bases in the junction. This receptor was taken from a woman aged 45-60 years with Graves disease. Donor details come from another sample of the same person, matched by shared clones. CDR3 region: CASSPVFSGTGGYNEQFF. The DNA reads TGTGCCAGCTCACCAGTATTTTCCGGGACAGGGGGCTACAATGAGCAGTTCTTC.